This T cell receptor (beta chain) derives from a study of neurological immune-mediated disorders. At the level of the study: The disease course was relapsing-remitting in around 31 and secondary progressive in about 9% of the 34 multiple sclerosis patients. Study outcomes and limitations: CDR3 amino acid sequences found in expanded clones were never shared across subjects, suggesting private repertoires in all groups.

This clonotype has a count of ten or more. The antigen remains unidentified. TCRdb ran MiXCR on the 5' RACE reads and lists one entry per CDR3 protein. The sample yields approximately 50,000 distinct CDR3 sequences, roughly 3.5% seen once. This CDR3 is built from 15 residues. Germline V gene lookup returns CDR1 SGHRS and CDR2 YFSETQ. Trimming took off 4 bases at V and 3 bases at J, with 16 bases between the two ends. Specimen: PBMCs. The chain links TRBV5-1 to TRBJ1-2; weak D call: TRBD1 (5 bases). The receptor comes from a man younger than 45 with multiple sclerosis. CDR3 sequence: CASSDMTGLYYGYTF. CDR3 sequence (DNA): TGCGCCAGCAGCGACATGACGGGACTATACTATGGCTACACCTTC.